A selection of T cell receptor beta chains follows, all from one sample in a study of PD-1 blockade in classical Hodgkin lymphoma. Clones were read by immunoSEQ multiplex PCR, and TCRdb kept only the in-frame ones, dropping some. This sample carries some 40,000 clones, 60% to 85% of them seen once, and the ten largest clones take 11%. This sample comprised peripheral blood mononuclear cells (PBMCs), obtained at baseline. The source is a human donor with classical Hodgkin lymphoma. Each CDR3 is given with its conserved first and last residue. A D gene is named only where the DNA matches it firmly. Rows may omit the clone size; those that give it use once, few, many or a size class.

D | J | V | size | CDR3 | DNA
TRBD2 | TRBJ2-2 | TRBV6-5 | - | CASRLAGGTGELFF | TGTGCCAGCAGGCTAGCGGGGGGAACCGGGGAGCTGTTTTTT
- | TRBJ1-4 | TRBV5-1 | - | CASSSRGQPNEKLFF | TGCGCCAGCAGCTCCCGGGGGCAGCCAAATGAAAAACTGTTTTTT
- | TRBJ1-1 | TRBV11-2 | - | CASSLSLFGGLEAFF | TGTGCCAGCAGCTTATCATTGTTCGGGGGCCTTGAAGCTTTCTTT
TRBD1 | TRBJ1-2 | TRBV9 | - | CASSVPDRGYGYTF | TGTGCCAGCAGCGTACCCGACAGGGGGTATGGCTACACCTTC
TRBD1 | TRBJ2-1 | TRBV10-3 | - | CAIRGVQGEYNEQFF | TGTGCCATCAGAGGTGTGCAGGGGGAGTACAATGAGCAGTTCTTC
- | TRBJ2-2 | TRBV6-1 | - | CASSLRAANTGELFF | TGTGCCAGCAGTTTGCGGGCGGCGAACACCGGGGAGCTGTTTTTT
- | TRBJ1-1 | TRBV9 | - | CASSEGSVSEAFF | TGTGCCAGCAGCGAAGGTTCAGTCTCCGAAGCTTTCTTT
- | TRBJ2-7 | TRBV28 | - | CASIGPTRRYEQYF | TGTGCCAGCATAGGGCCGACTAGACGCTACGAGCAGTACTTC
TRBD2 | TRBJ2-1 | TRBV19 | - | CASSILAGGYSEQFF | TGTGCCAGTAGTATACTAGCGGGAGGTTATAGTGAGCAGTTCTTC
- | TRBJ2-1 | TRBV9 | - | CASSVGATSTYNEQFF | TGTGCCAGCAGCGTAGGGGCGACCTCCACTTACAATGAGCAGTTCTTC
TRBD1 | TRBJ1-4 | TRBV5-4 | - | CASSLGTGGEKLFF | TGTGCCAGCAGCTTGGGGACAGGGGGAGAAAAACTGTTTTTT
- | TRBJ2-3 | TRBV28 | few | CASSDRDSGTDTQYF | TGTGCCAGCAGTGACAGGGACTCAGGCACAGATACGCAGTATTTT
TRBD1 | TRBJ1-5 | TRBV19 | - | CASSPGGDRVNQPQHF | TGTGCCAGTAGTCCGGGAGGCGACAGGGTCAATCAGCCCCAGCATTTT
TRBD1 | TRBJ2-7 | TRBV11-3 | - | CASSSQDRGYEQYF | TGTGCCAGCAGCTCCCAAGACAGGGGCTACGAGCAGTACTTC
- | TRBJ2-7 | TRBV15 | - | CATSREGSREQYF | TGTGCCACCAGCAGAGAAGGGTCTAGGGAGCAGTACTTC
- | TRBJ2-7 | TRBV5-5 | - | CASSGQTYEQYF | TGTGCCAGCTCAGGACAGACCTACGAGCAGTACTTC